This T cell receptor beta chain comes out of a study of T cell responses to AZD1222 COVID-19 vaccine. Here immunoSEQ multiplex PCR was the method, and the copy in TCRdb shows in-frame clones only, minus some. The sample includes tens of thousands of clones, approximately 90% of them seen just once. In regard to this clone: Its antigen is not identified.

Study-wide findings and caveats: Spike regions recognized by vaccine-associated CD4 TCRs spanned the protein, led by 160-218 and 743-854. Unmutated variant regions are reportedly targeted by nearly half of spike-specific TCRs. Repertoires were obtained solely post-peak T cell response. Females outnumbered males among donors, who were mostly white British; clonal diversity was possibly underestimated.

Sequencing used peripheral blood, obtained on day 0 of AZD1222 vaccination. This clonotype was sampled from an adult in good health.

CDR3 bases: TGCGCCAGCAGCTTGGCTCCAGCGGGGGGGGAGACCCAGTACTTC. This sequence encodes CASSLAPAGGETQYF. The genes are TRBV5-1 and TRBJ2-5, with 10 bases fitting TRBD2. CDR3 length: 15 amino acids. Unmatched junction bases numbered 4, after V lost 0 bases and J lost 5 bases. Per the germline V gene, CDR1 is SGHRS and CDR2 is YFSETQ.